This T cell receptor (beta chain) was captured in a study of human T cells and chemical hapten exposure. Documented time point: patch test 3, about 24 weeks after DPC sensitization. Indicated treatment: therapeutic diphenylcyclopropenone sensitization with weekly scalp DPC. Total RNA was extracted from unfractionated whole blood. This clonotype has only a few counts. This CDR3 region has 15 residues. Germline V gives CDR1 DFQATT, CDR2 SNEGSKA (reference sequence). Trimming took 6 bases from V and 3 from J; bases not matched to a gene: 10. Via MiXCR, TCRdb re-called the RACE reads, giving one row per CDR3 protein. The sample yields 82,000 or so distinct CDR3 sequences, 10% to 15% seen once.

This material consisted of whole blood, taken in connection with sensitization to the hapten diphenylcyclopropenone (DPC). The source of this sequence is a woman aged 45-65 years with alopecia areata. Some clones in this sample may be carry-over from other donors' samples. The chain combines TRBV20-1 with TRBJ2-3; 9 bases map to TRBD2. The CDR3 loop is CSALSSGSGTDTQYF. The CDR3 coding sequence is TGCAGTGCGCTTAGTAGCGGGAGCGGGACAGATACGCAGTATTTT.